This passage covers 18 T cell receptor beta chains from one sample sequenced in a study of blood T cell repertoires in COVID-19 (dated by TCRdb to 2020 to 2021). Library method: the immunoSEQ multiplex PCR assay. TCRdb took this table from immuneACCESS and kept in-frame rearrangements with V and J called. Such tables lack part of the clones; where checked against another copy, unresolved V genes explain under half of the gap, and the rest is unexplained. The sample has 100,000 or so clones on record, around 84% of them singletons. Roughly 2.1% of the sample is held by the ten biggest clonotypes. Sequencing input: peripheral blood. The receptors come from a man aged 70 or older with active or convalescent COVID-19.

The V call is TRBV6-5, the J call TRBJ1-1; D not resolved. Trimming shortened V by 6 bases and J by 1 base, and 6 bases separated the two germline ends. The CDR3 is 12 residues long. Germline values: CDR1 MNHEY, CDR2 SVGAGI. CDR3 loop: CASSEGNTEAFF. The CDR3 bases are TGTGCCAGCAGCGAGGGGAACACTGAAGCTTTCTTT.

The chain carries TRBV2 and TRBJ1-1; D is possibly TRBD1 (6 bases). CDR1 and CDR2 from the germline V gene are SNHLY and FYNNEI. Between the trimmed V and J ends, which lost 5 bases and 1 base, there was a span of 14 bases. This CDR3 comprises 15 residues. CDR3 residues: CASSNERQANTEAFF. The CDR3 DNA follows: TGTGCCAGCAGTAATGAAAGACAGGCGAACACTGAAGCTTTCTTT.

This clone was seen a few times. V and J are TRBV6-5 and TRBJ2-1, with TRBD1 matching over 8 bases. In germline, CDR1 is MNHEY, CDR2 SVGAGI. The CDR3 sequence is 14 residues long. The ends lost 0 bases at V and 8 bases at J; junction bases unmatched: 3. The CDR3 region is CASSYSDREYEQFF. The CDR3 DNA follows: TGTGCCAGCAGTTACTCGGACAGGGAATATGAGCAGTTCTTC.

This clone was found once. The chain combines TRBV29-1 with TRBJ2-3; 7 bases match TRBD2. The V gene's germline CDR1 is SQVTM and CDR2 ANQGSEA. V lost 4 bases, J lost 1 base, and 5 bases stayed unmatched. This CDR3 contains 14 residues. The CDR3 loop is CSVVGRGRTDTQYF. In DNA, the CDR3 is TGCAGCGTTGTGGGGAGGGGACGCACAGATACGCAGTATTTT.

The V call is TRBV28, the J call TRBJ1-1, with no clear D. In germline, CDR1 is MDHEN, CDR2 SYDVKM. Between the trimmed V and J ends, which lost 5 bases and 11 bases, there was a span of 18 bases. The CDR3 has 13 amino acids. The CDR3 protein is CASSRERPGVAFF. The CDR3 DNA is TGTGCCAGCAGTCGGGAGAGGCCCGGGGTGGCTTTCTTT.

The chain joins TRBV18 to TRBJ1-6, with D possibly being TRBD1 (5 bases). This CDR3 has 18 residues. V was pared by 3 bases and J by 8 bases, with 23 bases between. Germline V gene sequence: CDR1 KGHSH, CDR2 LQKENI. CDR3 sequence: CASSPGGLGLVSYSPLHF. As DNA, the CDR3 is TGTGCCAGCTCACCCGGAGGGTTGGGACTGGTATCGTATTCACCCCTCCACTTT. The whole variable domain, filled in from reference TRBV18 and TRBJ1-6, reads NAGVMQNPRHLVRRRGQEARLRCSPMKGHSHVYWYRQLPEEGLKFMVYLQKENIIDESGMPKERFSAEFPKEGPSILRIQQVVRGDSAAYFCASSPGGLGLVSYSPLHFGNGTRLTVT.

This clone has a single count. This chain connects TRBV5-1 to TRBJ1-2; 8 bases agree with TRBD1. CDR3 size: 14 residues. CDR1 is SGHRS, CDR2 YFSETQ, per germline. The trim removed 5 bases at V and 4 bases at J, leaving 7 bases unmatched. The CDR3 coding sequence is TGCGCCAGCAGTCAGGGGGCGCAGAGCTATGGCTACACCTTC. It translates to CASSQGAQSYGYTF.

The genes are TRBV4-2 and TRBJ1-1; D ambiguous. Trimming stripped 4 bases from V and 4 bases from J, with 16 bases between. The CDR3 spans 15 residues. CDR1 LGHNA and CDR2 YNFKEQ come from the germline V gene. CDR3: CASSRPAAMSTEAFF. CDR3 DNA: TGTGCCAGCAGCCGACCGGCGGCGATGTCCACTGAAGCTTTCTTT.

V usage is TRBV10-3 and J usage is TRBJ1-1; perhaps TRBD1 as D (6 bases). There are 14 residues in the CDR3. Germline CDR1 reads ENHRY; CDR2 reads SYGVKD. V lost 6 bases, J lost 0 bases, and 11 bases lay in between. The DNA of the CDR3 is TGTGCCATCAGACCCGGGACACTGAACACTGAAGCTTTCTTT. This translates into CAIRPGTLNTEAFF.

DNA for the CDR3: TGTGCCAGCAGTGAAGAGGCGGGGAGTTCAGGCACGGCTTTCTTT. This translates into CASSEEAGSSGTAFF. The chain links TRBV2 to TRBJ1-1, with D uncertain. V gave up 1 base and J gave up 11 bases, with 20 bases separating them. The CDR3 contains 15 residues. CDR1 and CDR2 (germline): SNHLY, FYNNEI.

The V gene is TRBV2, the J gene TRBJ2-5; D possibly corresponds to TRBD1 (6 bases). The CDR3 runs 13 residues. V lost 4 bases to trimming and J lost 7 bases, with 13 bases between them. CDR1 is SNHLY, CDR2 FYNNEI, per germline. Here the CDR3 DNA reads TGTGCCAGCAGTGCGGTCAGGGGAAGGACCCAGTACTTC. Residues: CASSAVRGRTQYF.

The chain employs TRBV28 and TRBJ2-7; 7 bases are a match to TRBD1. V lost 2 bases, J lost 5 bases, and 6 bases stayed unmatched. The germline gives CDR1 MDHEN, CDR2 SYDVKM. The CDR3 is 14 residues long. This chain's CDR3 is CASSLGQGVHEQYF. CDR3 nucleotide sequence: TGTGCCAGCAGTTTAGGGCAGGGGGTCCACGAGCAGTACTTC.

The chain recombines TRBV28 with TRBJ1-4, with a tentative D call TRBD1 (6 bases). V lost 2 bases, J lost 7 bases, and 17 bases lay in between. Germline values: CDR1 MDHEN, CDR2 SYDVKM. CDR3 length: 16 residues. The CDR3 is CASSLRPGTLSEKLFF. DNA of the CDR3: TGTGCCAGCAGTTTACGGCCCGGGACATTAAGTGAAAAACTGTTTTTT.

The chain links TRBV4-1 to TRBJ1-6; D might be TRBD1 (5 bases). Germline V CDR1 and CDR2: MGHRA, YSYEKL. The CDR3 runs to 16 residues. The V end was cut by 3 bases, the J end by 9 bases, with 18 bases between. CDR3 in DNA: TGCGCCAGCAGCCAGTTTGGGGGAGGGGCGGGTTCACCCCTCCACTTT. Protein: CASSQFGGGAGSPLHF.

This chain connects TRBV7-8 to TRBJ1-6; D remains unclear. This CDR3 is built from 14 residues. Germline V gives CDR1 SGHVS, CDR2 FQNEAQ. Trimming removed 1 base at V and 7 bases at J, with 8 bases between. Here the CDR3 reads CASSLVGGNSPLHF. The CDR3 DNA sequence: TGTGCCAGCAGCTTAGTGGGCGGGAATTCACCCCTCCACTTT.

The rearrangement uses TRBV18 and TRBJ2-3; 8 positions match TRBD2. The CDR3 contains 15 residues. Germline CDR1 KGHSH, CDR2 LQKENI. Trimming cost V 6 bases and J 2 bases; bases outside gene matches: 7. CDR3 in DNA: TGTGCCAGCTCCGTTAGCGGGGCGTCCACAGATACGCAGTATTTT. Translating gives CASSVSGASTDTQYF. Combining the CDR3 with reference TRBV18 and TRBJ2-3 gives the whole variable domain NAGVMQNPRHLVRRRGQEARLRCSPMKGHSHVYWYRQLPEEGLKFMVYLQKENIIDESGMPKERFSAEFPKEGPSILRIQQVVRGDSAAYFCASSVSGASTDTQYFGPGTRLTVL.

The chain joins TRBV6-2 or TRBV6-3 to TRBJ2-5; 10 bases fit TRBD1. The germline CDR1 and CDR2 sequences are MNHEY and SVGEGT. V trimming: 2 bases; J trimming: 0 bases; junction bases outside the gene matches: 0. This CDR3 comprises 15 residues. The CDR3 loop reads CASSYGTGDQETQYF. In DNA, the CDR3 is TGTGCCAGCAGTTACGGGACAGGGGACCAAGAGACCCAGTACTTC.

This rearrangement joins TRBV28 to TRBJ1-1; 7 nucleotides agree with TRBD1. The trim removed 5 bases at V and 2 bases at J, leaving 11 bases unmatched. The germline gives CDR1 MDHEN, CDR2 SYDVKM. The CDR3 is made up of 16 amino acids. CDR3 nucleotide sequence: TGTGCCAGCAGTCCTTCCGAGGGACAGTCTAACACTGAAGCTTTCTTT. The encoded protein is CASSPSEGQSNTEAFF.